This T cell receptor beta chain was sequenced in a study of molecular identifiers for immune sequencing clone quantification. Each CDR3 protein gets one entry after TCRdb re-called the PCR reads with MiXCR. The table has about 640,000 distinct CDR3 sequences, about 20% seen once. With 6 bases clipped from V and 0 bases from J, the junction kept 4 bases outside the gene matches. Germline assignment: CDR1 LNHDA and CDR2 SQIVND (reference sequence). The CDR3 runs 15 residues. The chain has TRBV19 and TRBJ2-1; TRBD1 agrees at 8 bases. The clonotype comes from a human donor in good health. Some libraries in this study had Jurkat cell RNA spiked in. The material sequenced was naive CD8+ T cells from blood, with Jurkat cell RNA spiked in. Documented subset: FACS-sorted CD8+CD4-CCR7+CD45RA+ naive T cells. The DNA of the CDR3 is TGTGCCAGTAGCAGACAGGGGAGCTCCTACAATGAGCAGTTCTTC. Protein sequence: CASSRQGSSYNEQFF.